A single sample gave rise to the 28 T cell receptor beta chains below, sequenced in a study of shared clonotypes between healthy human individuals. Libraries were prepared by immunoSEQ multiplex PCR; TCRdb keeps only in-frame clonotypes and omits some of them. The data contain 2 million to 2.5 million clones, 85% to 95% of them singletons. Sequenced input: naive CD4+ T cells from PBMCs. Subset defined: CD45RA+ positively selected. The origin of the receptors is a young man in good health. Some clones in this sample may be carry-over from other donors' samples.

This sequence joins TRBV18 and TRBJ2-3; D is unresolved. The CDR3 has 13 amino acids. Germline V gene lookup returns CDR1 KGHSH and CDR2 LQKENI. The ends were cut back, 4 bases at V and 2 bases at J, with 7 bases in the middle. CDR3 nucleotides: TGTGCCAGCTCACGCCTGTTCACAGATACGCAGTATTTT. Translation gives CASSRLFTDTQYF.

This rearrangement joins TRBV2 to TRBJ2-5, with 7 bases fitting TRBD2. This CDR3 comprises 15 residues. J was trimmed by 1 base and V by 7 bases; bases with no gene match: 9. The germline V gene encodes CDR1 SNHLY and CDR2 FYNNEI. For the CDR3, the DNA is TGTGCCAGCAAAGAAGGAGCGGGGCCCCAAGAGACCCAGTACTTC. Its translation: CASKEGAGPQETQYF. Using reference TRBV2 and TRBJ2-5 for the parts outside the CDR3, the full variable domain is EPEVTQTPSHQVTQMGQEVILRCVPISNHLYFYWYRQILGQKVEFLVSFYNNEISEKSEIFDDQFSVERPDGSNFTLKIRSTKLEDSAMYFCASKEGAGPQETQYFGPGTRLLVL.

The rearrangement joins TRBV7-2 to TRBJ2-3; D is uncertain. The CDR3 loop spans 14 amino acids. The germline CDR1 and CDR2 sequences are SGHTA and FQGNSA. Deletions cut 1 base from V and 2 bases from J, with 7 bases between. The CDR3 sequence is CASSLDSLTDTQYF. DNA of the CDR3: TGTGCCAGCAGCTTAGACAGCCTCACAGATACGCAGTATTTT.

With regard to this clone: The sample holds other DNA sequences that translate to the same CDR3. The chain joins TRBV18 to TRBJ2-1; a weak D match, TRBD1 (6 bases). Per the germline V gene, CDR1 is KGHSH and CDR2 is LQKENI. V was trimmed by 5 bases and J by 0 bases, leaving 11 bases between them. The CDR3 sequence is 15 residues long. The CDR3 loop reads CASSSQGYSYNEQFF. The CDR3 DNA sequence: TGTGCCAGCTCATCACAGGGATACTCCTACAATGAGCAGTTCTTC.

The chain uses TRBV6-5 and TRBJ1-1; no firm D call. V lost 4 bases and J 1 base, leaving 7 bases between the germline ends. The germline V gene has CDR1 MNHEY and CDR2 SVGAGI. The CDR3 is made up of 13 amino acids. CDR3 in amino acids: CASSWNGNTEAFF. CDR3 in DNA: TGTGCCAGCAGTTGGAACGGGAACACTGAAGCTTTCTTT.

The chain couples TRBV7-9 to TRBJ2-1; 7 bases align to TRBD1. This CDR3 contains 13 residues. Germline V gene lookup returns CDR1 SEHNR and CDR2 FQNEAQ (reference sequence). J was trimmed by 3 bases and V by 6 bases; bases with no gene match: 2. In DNA, the CDR3 is TGTGCCAGCAGGGGGGACAGCTACAATGAGCAGTTCTTC. It codes for CASRGDSYNEQFF.

The V call is TRBV19, the J call TRBJ1-1, with 8 bases that match TRBD1. The CDR3 covers 14 residues. Trimming at V came to 10 bases and at J to 5 bases, leaving 12 bases not matched to a gene. The germline CDR1 and CDR2 sequences are LNHDA and SQIVND (reference sequence). The CDR3 DNA reads TGTGCCACAATGGACAGGGCCAGAAAGACTGAAGCTTTCTTT. Translation gives CATMDRARKTEAFF. The full variable domain, its missing parts supplied by reference TRBV19 and TRBJ1-1, is DGGITQSPKYLFRKEGQNVTLSCEQNLNHDAMYWYRQDPGQGLRLIYYSQIVNDFQKGDIAEGYSVSREKKESFPLTVTSAQKNPTAFYLCATMDRARKTEAFFGQGTRLTVV.

The chain recombines TRBV5-1 with TRBJ2-1, with 9 bases fitting TRBD2. The V and J ends lost 0 bases and 7 bases, in that order; junction bases with no gene match: 5. This CDR3 comprises 15 residues. From germline, CDR1 is SGHRS and CDR2 YFSETQ. CDR3 in amino acids: CASSLVGGRENEQFF. The CDR3 coding sequence is TGCGCCAGCAGCTTGGTGGGCGGGAGGGAAAATGAGCAGTTCTTC.

The chain couples TRBV11-2 to TRBJ1-2; 7 bases align to TRBD1. V lost 7 bases and J lost 5; bases outside the gene matches: 16. The germline V gene encodes CDR1 SGHAT and CDR2 FQNNGV. The CDR3 covers 16 residues. The CDR3 DNA follows: TGTGCCAGCACCATATCCGGGACAGCTTCCCTTTATGGCTACACCTTC. This gives the protein CASTISGTASLYGYTF.

V usage is TRBV18 and J usage is TRBJ2-3; D is unclear. The CDR3 spans 13 residues. Germline V gene data show CDR1 as KGHSH and CDR2 as LQKENI. The germline V and J ends were trimmed by 3 bases and 7 bases, with 11 bases remaining between them. This CDR3 is CASSPPLLNTQYF. CDR3 in DNA: TGTGCCAGCTCACCTCCGCTCTTAAATACGCAGTATTTT.

The chain recombines TRBV29-1 with TRBJ1-5; TRBD1 aligns across 7 bases. Losses at the gene ends were 7 bases for V and 0 bases for J; bases not matched to a gene: 6. The V gene's germline CDR1 is SQVTM and CDR2 ANQGSEA. This CDR3 contains 14 residues. The CDR3 loop reads CSGPGQHSNQPQHF. DNA for the CDR3: TGCAGCGGCCCGGGACAGCATAGCAATCAGCCCCAGCATTTT.

Remarks on this clone: This sample also contains other DNA sequences that code for the same CDR3. The chain uses TRBV9 and TRBJ2-3, with TRBD1 as a possible D gene (5 bases). The CDR3 has 13 amino acids. The V and J ends lost 2 bases and 3 bases respectively, with 7 bases between them. Germline CDR1 is SGDLS and CDR2 is YYNGEE. The CDR3 sequence: CASSVQGTDTQYF. CDR3 bases: TGTGCCAGCAGCGTCCAGGGTACAGATACGCAGTATTTT.

The rearrangement links TRBV9 to TRBJ2-7; D is undetermined. The V end was cut by 0 bases, the J end by 6 bases, with 13 bases between. The CDR3 length is 14 residues. CDR1 is SGDLS and CDR2 is YYNGEE in the germline V gene. CDR3: CASSVGQYPREQYF. The DNA of the CDR3 is TGTGCCAGCAGCGTAGGCCAGTACCCTCGCGAGCAGTACTTC.

V usage is TRBV9 and J usage is TRBJ1-2; TRBD1 matches at 9 bases. J gave up 5 bases and V 2 bases, and 4 bases lay outside the gene matches. In germline, CDR1 is SGDLS, CDR2 YYNGEE. The CDR3 has 14 residues. The CDR3 DNA sequence: TGTGCCAGCAGCGTTCCGGACAGGGGATATGGCTACACCTTC. The encoded protein is CASSVPDRGYGYTF.

V and J are TRBV28 and TRBJ2-3; either TRBD1 or TRBD2 may supply D (6 bases each). This CDR3 is built from 13 residues. The V gene's germline CDR1 is MDHEN and CDR2 SYDVKM. V dropped 4 bases and J dropped 2 bases, with 7 bases sitting between them. Here the CDR3 reads CASSWGATDTQYF. CDR3 bases: TGTGCCAGCAGTTGGGGGGCCACAGATACGCAGTATTTT.

The CDR3 region is CASSPDRAAYEQYF. In DNA, the CDR3 is TGTGCCAGCAGCCCGGACAGGGCCGCCTACGAGCAGTACTTC. V is TRBV6-4 and J is TRBJ2-7, with TRBD1 matching 8 bases. Germline-derived CDR1 and CDR2 are MRHNA and SNTAGT. The CDR3 has 14 residues. V was clipped by 6 bases and J by 2 bases; unmatched bases: 6.

The chain combines TRBV6-1 with TRBJ2-2; D uncertain. Germline assignment: CDR1 MNHNS and CDR2 SASEGT. The length of the CDR3 is 14 residues. Trimming pared 6 bases from V and 3 bases from J, leaving 11 bases between. DNA for the CDR3: TGTGCCAGCAGAGGTGCTGGAGACACCGGGGAGCTGTTTTTT. Amino acids: CASRGAGDTGELFF.

The chain is built from TRBV7-9 and TRBJ1-4; D gene uncertain. V was shortened by 2 bases and J by 3 bases, with 19 bases between the two germline ends. From germline, CDR1 is SEHNR and CDR2 FQNEAQ (reference sequence). The CDR3 is 18 amino acids. CDR3 coding DNA: TGTGCCAGCAGCTTATATCCAGGACGAAGAATAGCTAATGAAAAACTGTTTTTT. It codes for CASSLYPGRRIANEKLFF. Complete variable domain (other parts from reference TRBV7-9 and TRBJ1-4): DTGVSQNPRHKITKRGQNVTFRCDPISEHNRLYWYRQTLGQGPEFLTYFQNEAQLEKSRLLSDRFSAERPKGSFSTLEIQRTEQGDSAMYLCASSLYPGRRIANEKLFFGSGTQLSVL.

This chain joins TRBV5-1 and TRBJ2-5; 8 bases are a match to TRBD1. This CDR3 is 16 amino acids long. The V and J ends lost 4 bases and 3 bases, in that order; junction bases with no gene match: 11. CDR1 SGHRS and CDR2 YFSETQ come from the germline V gene. Here the CDR3 DNA reads TGCGCCAGCAGCCCCGGACAGGGAGCACCAAAAGAGACCCAGTACTTC. Amino acids: CASSPGQGAPKETQYF.

The chain couples TRBV9 to TRBJ2-7; D is perhaps TRBD1 (6 bases). Germline assignment: CDR1 SGDLS and CDR2 YYNGEE. The CDR3 extends over 16 amino acids. V gave up 3 bases and J gave up 6 bases, with 22 bases separating them. The CDR3 sequence: CASSAGVPGPEGEQYF. The CDR3 DNA reads TGTGCCAGCAGCGCAGGGGTCCCGGGACCCGAAGGCGAGCAGTACTTC.

This sequence joins TRBV29-1 and TRBJ2-3, with D hard to call. The V gene lost 6 bases and the J gene lost 1 base, with 20 bases spanning the gap. The V gene's germline CDR1 is SQVTM and CDR2 ANQGSEA. The CDR3 runs 16 residues. Here the CDR3 reads CSVTGQALVGTDTQYF. For the CDR3, the DNA is TGCAGCGTCACCGGGCAGGCCCTAGTCGGCACAGATACGCAGTATTTT.

The V gene is TRBV12-1, the J gene TRBJ2-1; the table's D call, TRBD1, was not checked against the DNA. TRBV12-1 has pseudogene status. This CDR3 has 15 residues. The CDR3 DNA reads as TGTGCCAGCAGCTTTACAGGGGGCGCCGGCAATGAGCAGTTCTTC. Amino acid sequence: CASSFTGGAGNEQFF.

The rearrangement joins TRBV6-5 to TRBJ2-3; no reliable D call. The CDR3 is 13 residues long. V lost 0 bases and J lost 4, with 5 bases in between. Germline V gene data show CDR1 as MNHEY and CDR2 as SVGAGI. CDR3 loop: CASSYSRPDTQYF. The CDR3 nucleotides read TGTGCCAGCAGTTACTCCCGGCCAGATACGCAGTATTTT.

This rearrangement joins TRBV5-4 to TRBJ2-2, with a weak D call TRBD1 (5 bases). CDR1 is SGHNT and CDR2 is YYREEE in the germline V gene (reference sequence). CDR3 length equals 15 residues. V lost 0 bases, J lost 4 bases, and 10 bases lay in between. CDR3 sequence (DNA): TGTGCCAGCAGCTTGGCGGCAGGGCGCACCGGGGAGCTGTTTTTT. This codes for CASSLAAGRTGELFF.

The chain combines TRBV7-9 with TRBJ1-1; D gene unclear. Germline CDR1 SEHNR, CDR2 FQNEAQ (reference sequence). V dropped 4 bases and J dropped 1 base, with 10 bases sitting between them. This CDR3 spans 14 amino acids. CDR3 nucleotide sequence: TGTGCCAGCAGCTCGCAGGCCGGGAACACTGAAGCTTTCTTT. As protein: CASSSQAGNTEAFF. Supplemented by reference TRBV7-9 and TRBJ1-1, the full variable domain reads DTGVSQNPRHKITKRGQNVTFRCDPISEHNRLYWYRQTLGQGPEFLTYFQNEAQLEKSRLLSDRFSAERPKGSFSTLEIQRTEQGDSAMYLCASSSQAGNTEAFFGQGTRLTVV.

The genes are TRBV5-1 and TRBJ1-3; D not certain. Germline CDR1 is SGHRS and CDR2 is YFSETQ. V shed 0 bases and J shed 0 bases, with 10 bases lying between them. This CDR3 comprises 16 residues. The CDR3 loop is CASSLGTVHSGNTIYF. CDR3 DNA sequence: TGCGCCAGCAGCTTGGGAACAGTGCACTCTGGAAACACCATATATTTT.

The genes are TRBV5-1 and TRBJ2-5, with 8 bases identical to TRBD2. After removal of 3 bases from V and 1 base from J, the junction contained 11 bases not matched to a gene. The V gene's germline CDR1 is SGHRS and CDR2 YFSETQ. This CDR3 is built from 17 residues. The CDR3, as DNA: TGCGCCAGCAGCTGGGGATTAGCGGGATCTGCCCAAGAGACCCAGTACTTC. It encodes CASSWGLAGSAQETQYF.

The chain combines TRBV6-6 with TRBJ2-2; TRBD1 is a possible D gene (6 bases). Trimming removed 2 bases at V and 7 bases at J, with 11 bases between. Germline CDR1 is MNHNY and CDR2 is SVGAGI (reference sequence). CDR3 length equals 14 residues. The chain's CDR3 is CASSYQGRGGELFF. CDR3 sequence (DNA): TGTGCCAGCAGTTACCAGGGGCGCGGCGGGGAGCTGTTTTTT.